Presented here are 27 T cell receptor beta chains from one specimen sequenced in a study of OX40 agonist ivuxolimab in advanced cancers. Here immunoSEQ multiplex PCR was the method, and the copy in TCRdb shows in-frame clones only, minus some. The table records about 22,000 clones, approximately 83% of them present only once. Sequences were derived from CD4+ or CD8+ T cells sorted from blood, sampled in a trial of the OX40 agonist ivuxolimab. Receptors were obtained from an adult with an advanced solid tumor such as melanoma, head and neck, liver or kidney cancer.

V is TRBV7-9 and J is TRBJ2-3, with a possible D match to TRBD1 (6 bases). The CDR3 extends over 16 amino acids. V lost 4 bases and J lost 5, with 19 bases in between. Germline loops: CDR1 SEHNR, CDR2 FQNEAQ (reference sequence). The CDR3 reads CASSSRHRDTIDTQYF. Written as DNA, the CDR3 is TGTGCCAGCAGCTCGAGGCACCGGGACACCATAGATACGCAGTATTTT.

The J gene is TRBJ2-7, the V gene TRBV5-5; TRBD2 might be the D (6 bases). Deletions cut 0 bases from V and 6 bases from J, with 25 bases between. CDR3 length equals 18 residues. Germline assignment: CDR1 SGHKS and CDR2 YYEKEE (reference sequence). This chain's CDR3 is CASSLAGSRLGSKGEQYF. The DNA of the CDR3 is TGTGCCAGCAGCTTGGCTGGTTCCCGACTAGGGTCGAAAGGCGAGCAGTACTTC. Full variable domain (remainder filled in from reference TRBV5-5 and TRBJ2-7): DAGVTQSPTHLIKTRGQQVTLRCSPISGHKSVSWYQQVLGQGPQFIFQYYEKEERGRGNFPDRFSARQFPNYSSELNVNALLLGDSALYLCASSLAGSRLGSKGEQYFGPGTRLTVT.

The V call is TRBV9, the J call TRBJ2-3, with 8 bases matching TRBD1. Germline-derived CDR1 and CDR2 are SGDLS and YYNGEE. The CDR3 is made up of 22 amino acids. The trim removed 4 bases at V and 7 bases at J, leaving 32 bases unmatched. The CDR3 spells CASSTPGMDREVRLGTGYTQYF. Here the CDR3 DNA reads TGTGCCAGCAGCACCCCAGGGATGGACAGGGAAGTTAGGCTCGGTACGGGGTATACGCAGTATTTT. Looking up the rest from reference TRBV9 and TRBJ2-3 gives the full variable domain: DSGVTQTPKHLITATGQRVTLRCSPRSGDLSVYWYQQSLDQGLQFLIQYYNGEERAKGNILERFSAQQFPDLHSELNLSSLELGDSALYFCASSTPGMDREVRLGTGYTQYFGPGTRLTVL.

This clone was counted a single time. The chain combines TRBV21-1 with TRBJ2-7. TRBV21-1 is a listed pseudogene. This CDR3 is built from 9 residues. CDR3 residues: CASPYEQYF. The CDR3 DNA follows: TGTGCCAGTCCCTACGAGCAGTACTTC.

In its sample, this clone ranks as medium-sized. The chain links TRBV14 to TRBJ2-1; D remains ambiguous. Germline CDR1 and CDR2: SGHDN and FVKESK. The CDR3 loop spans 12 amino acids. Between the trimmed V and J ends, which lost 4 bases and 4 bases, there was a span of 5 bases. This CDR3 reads CASSRLYNEQFF. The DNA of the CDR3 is TGTGCCAGCAGCCGACTTTACAATGAGCAGTTCTTC.

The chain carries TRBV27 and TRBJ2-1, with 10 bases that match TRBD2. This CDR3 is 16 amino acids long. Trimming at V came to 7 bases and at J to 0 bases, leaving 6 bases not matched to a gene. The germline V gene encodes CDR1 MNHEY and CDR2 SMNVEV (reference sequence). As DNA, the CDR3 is TGTGCCAGCATCCCTAGCGGGGGCAGCTCCTACAATGAGCAGTTCTTC. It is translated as CASIPSGGSSYNEQFF.

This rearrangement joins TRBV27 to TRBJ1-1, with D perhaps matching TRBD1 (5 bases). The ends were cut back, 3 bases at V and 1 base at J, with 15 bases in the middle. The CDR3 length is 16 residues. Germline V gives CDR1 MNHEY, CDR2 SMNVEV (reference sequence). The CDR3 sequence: CASSFRRGGENTEAFF. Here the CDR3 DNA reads TGTGCCAGCAGTTTCCGTCGGGGGGGGGAGAACACTGAAGCTTTCTTT.

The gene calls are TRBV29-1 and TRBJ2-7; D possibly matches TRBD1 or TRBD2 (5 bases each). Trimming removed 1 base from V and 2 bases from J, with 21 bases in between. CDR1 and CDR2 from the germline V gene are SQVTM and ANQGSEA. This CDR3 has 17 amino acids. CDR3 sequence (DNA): TGCAGCGTTGAAGTTGGGACCACCGGGTATTCCACCTACGAGCAGTACTTC. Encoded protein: CSVEVGTTGYSTYEQYF.

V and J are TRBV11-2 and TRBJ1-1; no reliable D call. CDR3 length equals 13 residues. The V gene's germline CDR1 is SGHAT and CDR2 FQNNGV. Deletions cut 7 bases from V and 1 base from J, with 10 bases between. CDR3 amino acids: CASTSPWNTEAFF. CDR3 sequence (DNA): TGTGCCAGCACCTCCCCGTGGAACACTGAAGCTTTCTTT.

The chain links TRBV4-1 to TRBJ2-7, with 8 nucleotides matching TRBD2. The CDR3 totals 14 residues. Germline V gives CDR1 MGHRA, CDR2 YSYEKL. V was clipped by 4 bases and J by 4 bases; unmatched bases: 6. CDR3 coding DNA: TGCGCCAGCAGCCCCGGGAGGGGGGGTTACGAGCAGTACTTC. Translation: CASSPGRGGYEQYF.

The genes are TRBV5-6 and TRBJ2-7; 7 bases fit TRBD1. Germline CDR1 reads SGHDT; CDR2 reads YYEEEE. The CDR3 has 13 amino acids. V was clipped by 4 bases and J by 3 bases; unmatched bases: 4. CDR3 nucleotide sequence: TGTGCCAGCAGCGGACAGGCCCACTACGAGCAGTACTTC. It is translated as CASSGQAHYEQYF.

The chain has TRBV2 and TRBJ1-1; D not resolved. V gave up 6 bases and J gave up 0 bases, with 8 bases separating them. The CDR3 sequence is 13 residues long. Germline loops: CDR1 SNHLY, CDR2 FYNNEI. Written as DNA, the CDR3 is TGTGCCAGCAGCGCGAGGCTGAACACTGAAGCTTTCTTT. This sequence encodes CASSARLNTEAFF.

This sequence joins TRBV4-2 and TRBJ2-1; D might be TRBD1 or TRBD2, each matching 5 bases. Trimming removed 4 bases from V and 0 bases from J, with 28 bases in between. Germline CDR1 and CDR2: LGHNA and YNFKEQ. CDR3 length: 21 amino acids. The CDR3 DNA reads TGTGCCAGCAGCCCCACCACCTACCGGGACCCCGTTCCGTTCTCCTACAATGAGCAGTTCTTC. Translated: CASSPTTYRDPVPFSYNEQFF.

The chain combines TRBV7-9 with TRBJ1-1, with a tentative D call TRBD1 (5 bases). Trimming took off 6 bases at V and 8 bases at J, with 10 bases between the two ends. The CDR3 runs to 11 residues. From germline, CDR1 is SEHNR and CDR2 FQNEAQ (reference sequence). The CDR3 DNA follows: TGTGCCAGCAGAGGGACCTTCGAAGCTTTCTTT. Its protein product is CASRGTFEAFF.

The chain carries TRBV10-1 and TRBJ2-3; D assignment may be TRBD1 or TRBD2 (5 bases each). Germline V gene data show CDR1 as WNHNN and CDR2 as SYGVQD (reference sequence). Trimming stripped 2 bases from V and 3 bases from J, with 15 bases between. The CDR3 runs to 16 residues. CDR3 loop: CASSESVGRETDTQYF. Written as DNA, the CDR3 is TGCGCCAGCAGTGAGAGTGTGGGCAGGGAGACAGATACGCAGTATTTT.

CDR3 in amino acids: CASSLTPVVYGYTF. CDR3 sequence (DNA): TGTGCCAGCAGTTTAACTCCCGTCGTCTATGGCTACACCTTC. The chain recombines TRBV27 with TRBJ1-2, with unresolved D. The ends were cut back, 2 bases at V and 4 bases at J, with 11 bases in the middle. The CDR3 is 14 amino acids. Germline V gives CDR1 MNHEY, CDR2 SMNVEV (reference sequence).

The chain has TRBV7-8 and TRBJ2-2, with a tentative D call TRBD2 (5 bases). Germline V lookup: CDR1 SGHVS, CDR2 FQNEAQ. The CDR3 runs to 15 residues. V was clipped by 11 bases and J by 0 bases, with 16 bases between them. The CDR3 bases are TGTGCCGCTACCCCGGGATCATCGAACACCGGGGAGCTGTTTTTT. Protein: CAATPGSSNTGELFF.

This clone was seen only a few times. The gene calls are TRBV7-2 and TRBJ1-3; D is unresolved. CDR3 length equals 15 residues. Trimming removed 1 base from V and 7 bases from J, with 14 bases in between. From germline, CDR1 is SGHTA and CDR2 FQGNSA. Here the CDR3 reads CASSLEVRRRNTIYF. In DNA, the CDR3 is TGTGCCAGCAGCTTAGAGGTCCGTCGAAGGAACACCATATATTTT.

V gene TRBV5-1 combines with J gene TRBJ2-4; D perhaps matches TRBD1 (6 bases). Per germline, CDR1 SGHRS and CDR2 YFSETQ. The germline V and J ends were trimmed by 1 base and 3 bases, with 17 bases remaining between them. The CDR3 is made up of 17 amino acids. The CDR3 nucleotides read TGCGCCAGCAGCTTGTCACAGGGACGATATGGCAAAAACATTCAGTACTTC. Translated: CASSLSQGRYGKNIQYF.

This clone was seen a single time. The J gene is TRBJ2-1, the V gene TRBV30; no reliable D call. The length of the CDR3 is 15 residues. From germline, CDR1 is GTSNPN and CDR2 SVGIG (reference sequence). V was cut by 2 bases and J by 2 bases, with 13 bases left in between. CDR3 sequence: CAWSPVRRPYNEQFF. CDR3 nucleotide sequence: TGTGCCTGGAGTCCCGTCCGGCGACCCTACAATGAGCAGTTCTTC.

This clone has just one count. In DNA form, the CDR3 reads TGTGCCAGCAGTTGGAGTAGCGGGGCCATCTCCTACGAGCAGTACTTC. This encodes CASSWSSGAISYEQYF. This chain uses TRBV27 with TRBJ2-7; TRBD2 aligns across 8 bases. CDR1 is MNHEY and CDR2 is SMNVEV in the germline V gene (reference sequence). This CDR3 has 16 amino acids. Losses at the gene ends were 4 bases for V and 0 bases for J; bases not matched to a gene: 8.

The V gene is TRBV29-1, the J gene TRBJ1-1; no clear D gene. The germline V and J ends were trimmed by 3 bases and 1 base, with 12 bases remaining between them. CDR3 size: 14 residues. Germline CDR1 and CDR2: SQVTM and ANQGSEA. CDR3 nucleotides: TGCAGCGTTGATGAGGAGGGCAGGAACACTGAAGCTTTCTTT. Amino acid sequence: CSVDEEGRNTEAFF.

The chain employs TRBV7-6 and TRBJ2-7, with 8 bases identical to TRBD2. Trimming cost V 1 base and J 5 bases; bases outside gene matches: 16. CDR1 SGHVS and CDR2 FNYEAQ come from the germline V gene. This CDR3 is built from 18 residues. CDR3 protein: CASSLEAQISGSPHEQYF. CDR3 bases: TGTGCCAGCAGCTTAGAGGCCCAAATAAGCGGGAGTCCCCACGAGCAGTACTTC.

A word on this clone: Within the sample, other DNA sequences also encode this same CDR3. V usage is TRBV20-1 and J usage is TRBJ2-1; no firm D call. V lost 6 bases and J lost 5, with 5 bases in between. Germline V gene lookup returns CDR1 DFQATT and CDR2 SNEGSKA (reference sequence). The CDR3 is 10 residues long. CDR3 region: CSAKDNEQFF. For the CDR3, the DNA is TGCAGTGCAAAAGACAATGAGCAGTTCTTC.

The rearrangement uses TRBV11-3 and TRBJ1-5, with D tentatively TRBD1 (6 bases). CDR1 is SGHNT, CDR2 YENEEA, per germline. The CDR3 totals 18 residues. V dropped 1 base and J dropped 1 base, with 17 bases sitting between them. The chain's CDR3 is CASSLAFRDNSSNQPQHF. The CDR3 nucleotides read TGTGCCAGCAGCTTAGCCTTCCGGGACAACTCGAGCAATCAGCCCCAGCATTTT.

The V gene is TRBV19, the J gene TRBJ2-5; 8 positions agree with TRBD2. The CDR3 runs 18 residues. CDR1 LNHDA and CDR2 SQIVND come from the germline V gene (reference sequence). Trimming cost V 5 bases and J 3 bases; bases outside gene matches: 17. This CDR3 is CASSSEAGGRGRKETQYF. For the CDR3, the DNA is TGTGCCAGTAGTTCCGAGGCGGGAGGCCGGGGGCGAAAAGAGACCCAGTACTTC.

The CDR3, as DNA: TGTGCCAGCAGCGTCGGACAGGCCAACACTGAAGCTTTCTTT. Translating it yields CASSVGQANTEAFF. V usage is TRBV9 and J usage is TRBJ1-1, with 7 bases that match TRBD1. V gave up 2 bases and J gave up 2 bases; unmatched junction bases: 3. The CDR3 consists of 14 residues. Germline V CDR1 and CDR2: SGDLS, YYNGEE.